This T cell receptor (beta chain) was documented in a study of blood T cell repertoires in COVID-19 (TCRdb year 2020). The study in broad terms: Collaborator samples came from the United States, Italy and Spain and covered acute and convalescent phases of COVID-19. Samples were obtained from the ongoing ImmuneRACE study (first 160 participants) and from 950 to 1,500 subjects provided by 6 global collaborators. Subjects who had been exposed to COVID-19, were actively infected with it, or had recovered from it provided the deeply sampled blood TCRbeta repertoires that made up the dataset. Where HLA class I and class II types were available, the types were taken from metadata supplied by the sample provider, not from assay-based typing. The repertoires were made available in a free public database intended to serve as a resource for research on the immune response to SARS-CoV-2. The material from the prospective study consisted of cDNA or gDNA derived from T cells, B-cell-depleted T cells, or PBMCs. Sample metadata almost always included a de-identified subject ID, COVID-19 status, age in years and sex.

Broad study findings and their caveats: How much clinical and demographic metadata was included differed by source and by participant, and the metadata was provided uncurated.

Whole blood was collected in K2EDTA tubes by collaborating institutions according to the institutions' own protocols. For TCRbeta analysis, collaborators shipped samples in one of three forms: frozen whole blood, isolated PBMCs, or DNA extracted from either of those sample types. V is pruned by 5 bases and J by 5 bases, leaving 6 bases of the junction without a gene match. The CDR3 holds 14 amino acids from the cysteine to the phenylalanine. CDR3 DNA only is kept here, 42 bases in frame from base 1. Looking up the germline V gene yields CDR1 SGDLS and CDR2 YYNGEE. TCRbeta CDR3 regions were amplified from genomic DNA by means of the immunoSEQ Assay, a bias-controlled multiplex PCR. In the original analysis: The number of nucleated cells in each sample was estimated from the amplification of reference gene primers within the assay. Sequence reads were collapsed and filtered to measure the absolute abundance of every unique TCRbeta CDR3 rearrangement. For each sample, productive Simpson clonality was calculated as the square root of Simpson's diversity index across productive rearrangements. TCRdb holds this immuneACCESS table with in-frame rearrangements only. Some clones are missing; in checked studies, unresolved V genes explain under half, and the rest has no known cause. The DNA gave D and trimming, while V, J and clone size come from that table. The sample includes approximately 77,000 clones, with roughly 90% observed a single time. 1.5% to 2% of the sample belongs to the ten largest clones.

As to this clone: This receptor's antigen is unknown. No base quality information exists; no much larger clone differs at one position.

The V and J genes are TRBV9 and TRBJ2-2, with 7 central nucleotides matching TRBD1. This TCR was recovered from a man aged 25-40 years with acute or convalescent COVID-19. Material: peripheral blood. The DNA reads as follows: TGTGCCAGCAGGTTTCAGGGGGAGACCGGGGAGCTGTTTTTT. Translated, it gives CASRFQGETGELFF.